These T cell receptor beta chains were read from a single sample in a study of blood T cell repertoires in COVID-19. Data came from immunoSEQ multiplex PCR; TCRdb stores just in-frame clones and leaves some out. The sample records about 220,000 clones, approximately 85% being singletons. What was sequenced was peripheral blood. The receptors were sampled from a woman between 65 and 79 years old with COVID-19, enrolled during active disease. CDR3s include the opening cysteine and the closing phenylalanine or tryptophan. Fields, in order: clone size, D gene, J gene, V gene, CDR3 DNA, CDR3 protein. The D gene is left open where the match is weak. Part of the rows lack a size; the others show once, few, many or a class for expanded clones.

NA | TRBD2 | TRBJ2-7 | TRBV7-2 | TGTGCCAGCAGCTTAGATCCCCCCGGACTAGCGGGAGAGCAGTACTTC | CASSLDPPGLAGEQYF
NA | TRBD2 | TRBJ2-5 | TRBV12-3/TRBV12-4 | TGTGCCAGCAGTCAGCCGGGACTACCTTACTTC | CASSQPGLPYF
NA | NA | TRBJ2-7 | TRBV19 | TGTGCCAGTAGTATGGTCAGCTACGAGCAGTACTTC | CASSMVSYEQYF
NA | NA | TRBJ2-5 | TRBV9 | TGTGCCAGCAGCGTAGATACTAGCAAAGAGACCCAGTACTTC | CASSVDTSKETQYF
NA | TRBD1 | TRBJ1-1 | TRBV6-2/TRBV6-3 | TGTGCCAGCAGTACAGGGGTAACTGAAGCTTTCTTT | CASSTGVTEAFF
NA | NA | TRBJ2-1 | TRBV9 | TGTGCCAGCAGCGTAGGGCGGAGACTCTACAATGAGCAGTTCTTC | CASSVGRRLYNEQFF
NA | NA | TRBJ2-5 | TRBV3-1/TRBV3-2 | TGTGCCAGCAGCCAAGAAGGAGCGCCAGTGGAGACCCAGTACTTC | CASSQEGAPVETQYF
NA | TRBD1 | TRBJ1-1 | TRBV6-5 | TGTGCCAGCAGTTACGAGGGGACAGGGAGGTCTGAAGCTTTCTTT | CASSYEGTGRSEAFF
few | NA | TRBJ2-1 | TRBV7-8 | TGTGCCAGCAGCCGCACGGAGGGTGCCTACAATGAGCAGTTCTTC | CASSRTEGAYNEQFF
NA | NA | TRBJ1-5 | TRBV2 | TGTGCCAGCAGTGATCGGTCAGGGAACCAGCCCCAGCATTTT | CASSDRSGNQPQHF
NA | NA | TRBJ1-1 | TRBV14 | TGTGCCAGCAGCCAACTGGGGACACCACCAGACACTGAAGCTTTCTTT | CASSQLGTPPDTEAFF
NA | NA | TRBJ1-1 | TRBV28 | TGTGCCAGCAGTTTTAGCCCCGATAGGGGTAAGTCTGAAGCTTTCTTT | CASSFSPDRGKSEAFF
NA | NA | TRBJ2-5 | TRBV6-6 | TGTGCCAGCAGTCCCGGCGGGGAGACCCAGTACTTC | CASSPGGETQYF
NA | TRBD1 | TRBJ1-2 | TRBV11-2 | TGTGCCAGCAGCAAAAGGGGACAGGAACTCTATGGCTACACCTTC | CASSKRGQELYGYTF
NA | TRBD2 | TRBJ2-7 | TRBV18 | TGTGCCAGCTCACCTTCTAGCGGGAGCTCCTACGAGCAGTACTTC | CASSPSSGSSYEQYF
NA | TRBD2 | TRBJ2-3 | TRBV6-2/TRBV6-3 | TGTGCCAGCAGTTACTCGAGTCGTTTTACTAGCGGGAGCACAGATACGCAGTATTTT | CASSYSSRFTSGSTDTQYF
NA | TRBD2 | TRBJ2-3 | TRBV5-4 | TGTGCCAGCAGCTTGGAATGGACTAGCGTTGATACGCAGTATTTT | CASSLEWTSVDTQYF
NA | NA | TRBJ2-2 | TRBV5-6 | TGTGCCAGCAGCTTACCCGGAACAGCGAACACCGGGGAGCTGTTTTTT | CASSLPGTANTGELFF
NA | NA | TRBJ2-1 | TRBV2 | TGTGCCAGCAGTGATTCGTTGCCGAGCTCCTACAATGAGCAGTTCTTC | CASSDSLPSSYNEQFF
NA | NA | TRBJ2-1 | TRBV7-2 | TGTGCCAGCAGCTTTGGGGGGGCAATCGATGAGCAGTTCTTC | CASSFGGAIDEQFF